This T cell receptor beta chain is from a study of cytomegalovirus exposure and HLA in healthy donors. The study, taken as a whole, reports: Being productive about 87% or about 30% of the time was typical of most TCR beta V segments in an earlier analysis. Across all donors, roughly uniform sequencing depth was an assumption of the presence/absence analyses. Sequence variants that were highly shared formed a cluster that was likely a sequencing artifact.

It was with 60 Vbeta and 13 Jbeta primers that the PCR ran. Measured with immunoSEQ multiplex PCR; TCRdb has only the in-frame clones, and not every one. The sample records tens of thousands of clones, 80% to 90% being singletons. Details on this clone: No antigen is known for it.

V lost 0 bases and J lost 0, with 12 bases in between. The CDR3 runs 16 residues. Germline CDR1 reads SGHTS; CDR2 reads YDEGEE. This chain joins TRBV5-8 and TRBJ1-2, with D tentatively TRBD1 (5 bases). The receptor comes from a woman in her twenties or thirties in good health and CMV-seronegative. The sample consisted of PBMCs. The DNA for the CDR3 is TGTGCCAGCAGCTTGGGGACAAACCTAGCTAACTATGGCTACACCTTC. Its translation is CASSLGTNLANYGYTF. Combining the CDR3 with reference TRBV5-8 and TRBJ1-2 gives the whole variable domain EAGVTQSPTHLIKTRGQQATLRCSPISGHTSVYWYQQALGLGLQFLLWYDEGEERNRGNFPPRFSGRQFPNYSSELNVNALELEDSALYLCASSLGTNLANYGYTFGSGTRLTVV.